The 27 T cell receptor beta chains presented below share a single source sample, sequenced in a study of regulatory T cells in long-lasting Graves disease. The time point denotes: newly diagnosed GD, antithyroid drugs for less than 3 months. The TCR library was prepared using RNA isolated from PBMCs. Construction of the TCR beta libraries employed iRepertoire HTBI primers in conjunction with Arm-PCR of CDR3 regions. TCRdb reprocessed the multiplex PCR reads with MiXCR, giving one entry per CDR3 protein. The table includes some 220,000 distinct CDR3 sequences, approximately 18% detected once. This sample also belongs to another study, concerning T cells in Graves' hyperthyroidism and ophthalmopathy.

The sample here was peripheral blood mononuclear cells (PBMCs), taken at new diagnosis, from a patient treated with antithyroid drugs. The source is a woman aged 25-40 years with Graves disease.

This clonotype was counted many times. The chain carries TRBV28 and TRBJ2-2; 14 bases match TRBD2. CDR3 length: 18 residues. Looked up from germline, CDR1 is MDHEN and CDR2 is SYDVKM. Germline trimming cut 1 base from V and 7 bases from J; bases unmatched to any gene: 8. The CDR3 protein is CASSLLRGTSGRGGELFF. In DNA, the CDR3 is TGTGCCAGCAGTTTATTGCGCGGGACTAGCGGGAGAGGCGGGGAGCTGTTTTTT.

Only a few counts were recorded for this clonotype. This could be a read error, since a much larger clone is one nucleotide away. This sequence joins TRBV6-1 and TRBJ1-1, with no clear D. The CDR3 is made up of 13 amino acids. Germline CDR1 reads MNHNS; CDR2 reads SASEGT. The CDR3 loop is CASTPGSWTEALF. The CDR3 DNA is TGTGCCAGCACCCCGGGGTCCTGGACTGAAGCTCTCTTT.

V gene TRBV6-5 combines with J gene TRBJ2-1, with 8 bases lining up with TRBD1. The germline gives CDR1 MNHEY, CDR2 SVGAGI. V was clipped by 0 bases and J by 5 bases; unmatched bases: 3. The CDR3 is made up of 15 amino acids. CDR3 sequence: CASSYSGQVNNEQFF. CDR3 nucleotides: TGTGCCAGCAGTTACTCGGGACAGGTCAACAATGAGCAGTTCTTC.

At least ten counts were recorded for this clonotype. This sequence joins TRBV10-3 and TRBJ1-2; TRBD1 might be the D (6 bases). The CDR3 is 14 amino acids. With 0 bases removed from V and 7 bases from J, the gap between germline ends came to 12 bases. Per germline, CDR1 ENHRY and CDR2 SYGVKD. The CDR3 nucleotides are TGTGCCATCAGTGAGTCGGTACAGGGCTCTGGCTACACCTTC. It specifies CAISESVQGSGYTF.

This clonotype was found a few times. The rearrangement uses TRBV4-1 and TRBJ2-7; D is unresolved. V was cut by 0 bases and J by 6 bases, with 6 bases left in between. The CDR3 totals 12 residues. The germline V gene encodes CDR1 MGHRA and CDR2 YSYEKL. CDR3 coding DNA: TGCGCCAGCAGCCAAGACGCCTCCGAGCAGTACTTC. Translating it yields CASSQDASEQYF.

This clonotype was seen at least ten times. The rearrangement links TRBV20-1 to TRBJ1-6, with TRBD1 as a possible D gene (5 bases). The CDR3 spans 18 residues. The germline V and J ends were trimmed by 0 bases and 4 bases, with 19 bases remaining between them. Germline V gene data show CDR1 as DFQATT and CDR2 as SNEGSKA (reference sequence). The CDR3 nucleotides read TGCAGTGCTAGAGATCGCGGTGGGGGTCGGGCTTATAATTCACCCCTCCACTTT. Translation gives CSARDRGGGRAYNSPLHF.

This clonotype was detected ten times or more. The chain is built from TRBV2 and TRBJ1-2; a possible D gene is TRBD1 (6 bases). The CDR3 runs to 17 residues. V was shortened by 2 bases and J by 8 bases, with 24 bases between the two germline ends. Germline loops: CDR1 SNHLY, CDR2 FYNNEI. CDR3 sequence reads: CASSEYSGGGQSRGYTF. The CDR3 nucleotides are TGTGCCAGCAGTGAATATTCCGGGGGCGGCCAATCGAGGGGCTACACCTTC.

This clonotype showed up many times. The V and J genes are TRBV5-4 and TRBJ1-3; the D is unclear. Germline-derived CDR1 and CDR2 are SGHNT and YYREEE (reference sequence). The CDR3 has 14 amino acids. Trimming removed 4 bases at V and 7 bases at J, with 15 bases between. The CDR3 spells CASSHSDRSNTIYF. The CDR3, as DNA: TGTGCCAGCAGCCACTCCGACCGATCCAACACCATATATTTT.

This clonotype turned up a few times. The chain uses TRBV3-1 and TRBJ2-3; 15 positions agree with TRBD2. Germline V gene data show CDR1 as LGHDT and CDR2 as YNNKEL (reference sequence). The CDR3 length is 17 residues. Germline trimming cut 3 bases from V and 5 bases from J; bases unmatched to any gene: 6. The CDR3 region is CASSQGLAGGPGDTQYF. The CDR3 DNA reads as TGTGCCAGCAGCCAGGGACTAGCGGGAGGTCCTGGAGATACGCAGTATTTT.

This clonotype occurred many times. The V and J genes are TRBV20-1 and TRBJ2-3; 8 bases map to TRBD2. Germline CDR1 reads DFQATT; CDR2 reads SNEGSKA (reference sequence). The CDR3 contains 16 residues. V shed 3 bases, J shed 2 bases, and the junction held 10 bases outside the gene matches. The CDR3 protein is CSASSLLAALTDTQYF. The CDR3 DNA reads TGCAGTGCTAGCTCCCTACTAGCGGCTCTCACAGATACGCAGTATTTT.

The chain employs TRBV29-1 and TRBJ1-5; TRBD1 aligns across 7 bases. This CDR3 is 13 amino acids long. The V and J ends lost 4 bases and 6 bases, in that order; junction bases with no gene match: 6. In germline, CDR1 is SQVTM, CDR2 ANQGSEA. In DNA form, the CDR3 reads TGCAGCGTTGTAGACAGGGCGGGTCAGCCCCAGCATTTT. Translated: CSVVDRAGQPQHF.

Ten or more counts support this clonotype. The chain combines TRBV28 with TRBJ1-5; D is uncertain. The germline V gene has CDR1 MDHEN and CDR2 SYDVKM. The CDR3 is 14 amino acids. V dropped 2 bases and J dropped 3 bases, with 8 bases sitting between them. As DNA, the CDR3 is TGTGCCAGCAGTTTACCCGGGCTCAATCAGCCCCAGCATTTT. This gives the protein CASSLPGLNQPQHF. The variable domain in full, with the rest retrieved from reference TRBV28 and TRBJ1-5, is DVKVTQSSRYLVKRTGEKVFLECVQDMDHENMFWYRQDPGLGLRLIYFSYDVKMKEKGDIPEGYSVSREKKERFSLILESASTNQTSMYLCASSLPGLNQPQHFGDGTRLSIL.

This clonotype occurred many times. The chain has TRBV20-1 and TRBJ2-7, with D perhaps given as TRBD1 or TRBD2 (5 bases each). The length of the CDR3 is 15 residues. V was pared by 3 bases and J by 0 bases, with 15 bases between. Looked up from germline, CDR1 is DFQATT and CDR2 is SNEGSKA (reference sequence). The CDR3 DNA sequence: TGCAGTGCTAGGGCATCCGGGACGGTCTCCTACGAGCAGTACTTC. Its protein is CSARASGTVSYEQYF.

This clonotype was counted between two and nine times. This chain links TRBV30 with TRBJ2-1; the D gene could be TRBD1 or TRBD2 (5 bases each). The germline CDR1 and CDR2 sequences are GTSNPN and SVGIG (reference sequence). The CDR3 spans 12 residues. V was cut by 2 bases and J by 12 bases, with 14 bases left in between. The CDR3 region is CAWSRGVAGQFF. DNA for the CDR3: TGTGCCTGGAGTCGAGGGGTGGCAGGGCAGTTCTTC.

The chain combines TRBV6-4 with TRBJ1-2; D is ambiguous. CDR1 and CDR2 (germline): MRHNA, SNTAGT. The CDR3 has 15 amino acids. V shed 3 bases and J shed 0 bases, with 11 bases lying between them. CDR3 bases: TGTGCCAGCAGTGAGTCGGGCATAGCTAACTATGGCTACACCTTC. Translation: CASSESGIANYGYTF.

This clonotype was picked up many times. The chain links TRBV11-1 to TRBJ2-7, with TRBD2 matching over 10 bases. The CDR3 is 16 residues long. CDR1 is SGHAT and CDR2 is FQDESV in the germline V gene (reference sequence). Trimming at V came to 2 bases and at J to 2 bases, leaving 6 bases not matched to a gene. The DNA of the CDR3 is TGTGCCAGCAGCTTATCCCCTGGACTAGCGGCCTACGAGCAGTACTTC. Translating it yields CASSLSPGLAAYEQYF.

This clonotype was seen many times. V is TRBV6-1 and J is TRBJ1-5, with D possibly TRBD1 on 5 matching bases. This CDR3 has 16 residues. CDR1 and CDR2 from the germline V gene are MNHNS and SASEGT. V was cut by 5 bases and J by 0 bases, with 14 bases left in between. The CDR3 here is CASSPGGVISNQPQHF. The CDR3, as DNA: TGTGCCAGCAGTCCGGGAGGGGTTATTAGCAATCAGCCCCAGCATTTT.

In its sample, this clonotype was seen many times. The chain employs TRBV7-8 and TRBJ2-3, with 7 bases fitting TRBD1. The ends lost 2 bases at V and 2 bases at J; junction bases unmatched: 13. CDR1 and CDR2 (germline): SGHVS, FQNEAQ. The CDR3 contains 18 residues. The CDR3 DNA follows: TGTGCCAGCAGCTTACCCAGACAGGGTGAGGAGATCACAGATACGCAGTATTTT. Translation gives CASSLPRQGEEITDTQYF.

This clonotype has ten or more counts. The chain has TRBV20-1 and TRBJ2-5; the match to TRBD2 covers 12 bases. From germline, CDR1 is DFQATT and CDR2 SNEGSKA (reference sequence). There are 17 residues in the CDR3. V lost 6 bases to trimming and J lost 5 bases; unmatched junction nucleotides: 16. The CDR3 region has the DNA TGCAGTGCCAATATACCAAGGACTAGCGGGACCTTGGAGACCCAGTACTTC. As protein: CSANIPRTSGTLETQYF.

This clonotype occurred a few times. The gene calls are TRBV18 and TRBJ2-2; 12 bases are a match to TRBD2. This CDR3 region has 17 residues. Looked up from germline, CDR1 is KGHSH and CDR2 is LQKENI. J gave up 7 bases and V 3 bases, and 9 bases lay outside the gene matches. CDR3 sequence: CASSPRLAGDYGGELFF. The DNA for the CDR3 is TGTGCCAGCTCACCGAGACTAGCGGGAGATTATGGCGGGGAGCTGTTTTTT.

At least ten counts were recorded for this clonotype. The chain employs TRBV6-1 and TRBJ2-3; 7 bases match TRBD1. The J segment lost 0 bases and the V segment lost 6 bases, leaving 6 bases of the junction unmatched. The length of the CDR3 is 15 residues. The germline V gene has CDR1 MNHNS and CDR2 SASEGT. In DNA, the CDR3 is TGTGCCAGCAGATTAGGACAGGCGAGCACAGATACGCAGTATTTT. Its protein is CASRLGQASTDTQYF.

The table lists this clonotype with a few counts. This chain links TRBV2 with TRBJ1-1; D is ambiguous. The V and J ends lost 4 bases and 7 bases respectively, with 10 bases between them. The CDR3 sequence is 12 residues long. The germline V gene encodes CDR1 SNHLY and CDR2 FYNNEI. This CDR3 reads CASSGVGSEAFF. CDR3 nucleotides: TGTGCCAGCAGTGGGGTTGGTAGTGAAGCTTTCTTT.

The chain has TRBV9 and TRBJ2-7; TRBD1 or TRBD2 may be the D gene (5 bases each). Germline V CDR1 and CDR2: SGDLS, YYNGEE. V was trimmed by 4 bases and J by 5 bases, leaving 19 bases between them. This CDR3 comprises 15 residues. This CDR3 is CASSTRGLTGHEQYF. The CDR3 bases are TGTGCCAGCAGCACCCGGGGCCTAACGGGCCACGAGCAGTACTTC.

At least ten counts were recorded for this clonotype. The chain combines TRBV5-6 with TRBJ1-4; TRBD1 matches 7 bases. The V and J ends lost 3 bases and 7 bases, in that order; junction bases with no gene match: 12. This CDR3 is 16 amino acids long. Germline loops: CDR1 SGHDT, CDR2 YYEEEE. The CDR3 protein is CASSSGQEVWGEKLFF. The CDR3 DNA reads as TGTGCCAGCAGCTCCGGACAGGAGGTTTGGGGTGAAAAACTGTTTTTT.

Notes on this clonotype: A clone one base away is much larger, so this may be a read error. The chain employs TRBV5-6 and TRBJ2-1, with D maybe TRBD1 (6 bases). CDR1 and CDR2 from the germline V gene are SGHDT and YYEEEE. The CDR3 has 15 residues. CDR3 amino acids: CASSLDRRGRETRYF. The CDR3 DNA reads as TGTGCCAGCAGCTTGGATCGCAGGGGAAGAGAGACCCGGTACTTC.

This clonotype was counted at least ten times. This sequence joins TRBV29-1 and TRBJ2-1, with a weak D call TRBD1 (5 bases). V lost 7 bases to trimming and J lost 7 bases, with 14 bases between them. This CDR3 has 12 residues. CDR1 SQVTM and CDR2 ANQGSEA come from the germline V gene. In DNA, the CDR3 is TGCAGCGCAGGGATCCCCCCAAATGAGCAGTTCTTC. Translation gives CSAGIPPNEQFF.

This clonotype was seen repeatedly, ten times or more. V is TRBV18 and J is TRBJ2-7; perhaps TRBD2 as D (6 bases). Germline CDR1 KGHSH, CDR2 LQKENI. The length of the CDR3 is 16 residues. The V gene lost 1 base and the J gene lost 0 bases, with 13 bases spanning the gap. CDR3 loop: CASSPLSGRSSYEQYF. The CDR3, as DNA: TGTGCCAGCTCACCACTTAGCGGAAGAAGCTCCTACGAGCAGTACTTC.